A single T cell receptor (beta chain) is shown here with its context. Its antigen is not known. The source of the sample is a study of OX40 agonist ivuxolimab in advanced cancers. The overall study: The study enrolled dose-escalation patients with hepatocellular carcinoma, melanoma, renal cell or head and neck cancer.

Germline lookup yields CDR1 SGHNT and CDR2 YENEEA. V dropped 1 base and J dropped 9; count of bases not matched to a gene: 3. The CDR3 runs to 15 residues. Findings of the study overall: The study observed clonal expansion of CD4+ and CD8+ blood T cells by week 6 at 0.1 to 3.0 mg/kg. Among T cells, CD8+ cells averaged more expanded clones than CD4+ cells. In the expanded peripheral T cells, antigen specificity was never determined.

Sequenced by immunoSEQ multiplex PCR; TCRdb stores in-frame clones only, minus some. The table lists some 70,000 clones, approximately 86% of them singletons. The chain joins TRBV11-3 to TRBJ2-1; 13 bases match TRBD2. The TCR comes from an adult with an advanced solid tumor such as melanoma, head and neck, liver or kidney cancer. The sequences come from CD4+ or CD8+ T cells sorted from blood, collected in a trial of the OX40 agonist ivuxolimab. Here the CDR3 DNA reads TGTGCCAGCAGCTTAGGACTAGCGGGAGGAACTGAGCAGTTCTTC. It codes for CASSLGLAGGTEQFF.